This T cell receptor (beta chain) appears in the sequencing data of a study of cytomegalovirus exposure and HLA in healthy donors. The CDR3 is 14 amino acids. CDR1 and CDR2 (germline): MNHEY, SMNVEV (reference sequence). With 6 bases clipped from V and 4 bases from J, the junction kept 8 bases outside the gene matches. Healthy bone marrow donors formed the donor group. The PCR contained 60 Vbeta and 13 Jbeta primers. Assay: immunoSEQ multiplex PCR; the TCRdb copy retains only in-frame clones and omits some. The data hold around 59,000 clones, with over 70% observed a single time. With respect to this clone: Its antigen is unknown.

General study results and limits: Presence/absence analyses assumed roughly uniform sequencing depth across donors.

The sequencing input was PBMCs. V is TRBV27 and J is TRBJ1-1; 7 bases are shared with TRBD1. The source of this sequence is a woman between 35 and 50 years old in good health and CMV-seronegative. The CDR3 DNA reads TGTGCCAGCAGCCTAAAGGGGGCTAGCACTGAAGCTTTCTTT. This translates into CASSLKGASTEAFF.